These T cell receptor beta chains were read from a single sample in a study of blood T cell repertoires in COVID-19. Only in-frame clones appear in the TCRdb table, and some are missing; sequencing was by immunoSEQ multiplex PCR. The sample records 100,000 to 150,000 clones, over 75% being singletons. Source material: peripheral blood. These receptor sequences come from a man aged 25-45 years with COVID-19, enrolled during active disease. The CDR3 runs from the conserved cysteine through the conserved F or W. The D gene is left open where the match is weak. Rows may omit the clone size; those that give it use once, few, many or a size class.

V	size	D	J	DNA	CDR3
TRBV9	NA	TRBD1	TRBJ1-4	TGTGCCAGCAGCGTAGCGGACAGGCTTGGAGAAAAACTGTTTTTT	CASSVADRLGEKLFF
TRBV13	NA	TRBD2	TRBJ2-3	TGTGCCAGCAGCCCTGGGACTAGCGGGAGGGCCAGAACAGATACGCAGTATTTT	CASSPGTSGRARTDTQYF
TRBV4-2	once	TRBD2	TRBJ2-5	TGTGCCAGCAGCCTTCTAGCGGGGGACCAAGAGACCCAGTACTTC	CASSLLAGDQETQYF
TRBV3-1/TRBV3-2	few	TRBD2	TRBJ2-7	TGTGCCAGCAGCCAAGTATACCAGCGGGGCATCTCCTACGAGCAGTACTTC	CASSQVYQRGISYEQYF
TRBV6-5	NA	TRBD1	TRBJ1-4	TGTGCCAGCAGCCTAGACAGGGGAGATGAAAAACTGTTTTTT	CASSLDRGDEKLFF
TRBV30	once	TRBD1	TRBJ1-4	TGTGCCTGGAACCCGGGACAGGGGGTTGAAAAACTGTTTTTT	CAWNPGQGVEKLFF
TRBV7-9	few	TRBD1	TRBJ1-2	TGTGCCAGCAGCTTGGGGCAGGGGGCGAACTATGGCTACACCTTC	CASSLGQGANYGYTF
TRBV28	NA	NA	TRBJ2-7	TGTGCCAGCACCTCCGCAGGGCGATCCTACGAGCAGTACTTC	CASTSAGRSYEQYF
TRBV19	few	NA	TRBJ2-2	TGTGCCAGTAGACTAAACGGCGGCGGGGAGCTGTTTTTT	CASRLNGGGELFF
TRBV5-6	NA	NA	TRBJ1-5	TGTGCCAGCAGTCGACAATTTAGCAATCAGCCCCAGCATTTT	CASSRQFSNQPQHF